The rows below give T cell receptor beta chains drawn from one sample of a study of vaccination and CD4 T cells after COVID-19. TCRdb analysed the PCR reads with MiXCR anew, one entry per CDR3 protein. The sample shows 8,500 to 10,000 distinct CDR3 sequences, about 49% of them seen only once. Their antigens are not known. Input material: CD4+ T cells from blood, cultured in vitro. The receptors here all came from a human donor who had recovered from COVID-19. Both conserved end residues are trimmed from each CDR3.

j_call v_call cdr3_aa
TRBJ2-7 TRBV6-1 ASSASAYEQY
TRBJ1-1 TRBV7-9 ASIGGTEAF
TRBJ2-7 TRBV2 ASSEVGAKQY
TRBJ2-5 TRBV7-2 ASSPGGAVETQY
TRBJ1-5 TRBV19 ASSIGTGVQPQH
TRBJ1-5 TRBV6-5 ASSYSSRGNQPQH
TRBJ2-1 TRBV7-3 ASSFRPTGLGEQF
TRBJ2-5 TRBV28 ASGSRLGQETQY
TRBJ1-4 TRBV19 ASSAPGQGIEKLF
TRBJ1-3 TRBV7-6 ASSGGPGNTIY
TRBJ1-6 TRBV12-3/TRBV12-4 ASSRTGAKSSYNSPLH
TRBJ1-5 TRBV20-1 SAREGSGGQPQH
TRBJ2-7 TRBV15 ATSRDITGFNEQY